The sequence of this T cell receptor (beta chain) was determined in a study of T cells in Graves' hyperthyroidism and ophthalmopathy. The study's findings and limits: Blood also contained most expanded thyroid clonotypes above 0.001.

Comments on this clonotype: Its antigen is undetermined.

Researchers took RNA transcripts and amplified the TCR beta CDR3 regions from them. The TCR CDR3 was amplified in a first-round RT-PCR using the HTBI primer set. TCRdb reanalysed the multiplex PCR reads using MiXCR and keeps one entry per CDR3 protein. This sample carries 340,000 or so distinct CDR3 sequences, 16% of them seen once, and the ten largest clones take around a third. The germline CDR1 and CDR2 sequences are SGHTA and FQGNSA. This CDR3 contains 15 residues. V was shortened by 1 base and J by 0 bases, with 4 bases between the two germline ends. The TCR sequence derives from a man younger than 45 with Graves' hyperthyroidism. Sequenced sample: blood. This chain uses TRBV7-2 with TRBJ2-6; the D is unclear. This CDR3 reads CASSLVNSGANVLTF. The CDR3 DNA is TGTGCCAGCAGCTTAGTTAACTCTGGGGCCAACGTCCTGACTTTC.